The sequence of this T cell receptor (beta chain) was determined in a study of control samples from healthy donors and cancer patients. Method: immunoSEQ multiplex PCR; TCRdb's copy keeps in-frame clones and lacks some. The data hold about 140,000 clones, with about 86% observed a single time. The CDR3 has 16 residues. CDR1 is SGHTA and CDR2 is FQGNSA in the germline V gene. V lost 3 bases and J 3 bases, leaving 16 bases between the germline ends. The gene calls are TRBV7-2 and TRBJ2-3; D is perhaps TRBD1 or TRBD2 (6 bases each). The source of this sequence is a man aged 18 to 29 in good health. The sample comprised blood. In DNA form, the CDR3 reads TGTGCCAGCAGCTTGGGGGGCCATCCGTTAACAGATACGCAGTATTTT. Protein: CASSLGGHPLTDTQYF.